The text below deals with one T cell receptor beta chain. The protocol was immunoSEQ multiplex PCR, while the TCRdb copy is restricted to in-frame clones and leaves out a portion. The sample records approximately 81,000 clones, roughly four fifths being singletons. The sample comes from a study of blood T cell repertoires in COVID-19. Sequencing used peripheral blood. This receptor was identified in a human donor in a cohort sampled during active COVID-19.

The CDR3 nucleotides read TGTGCCAGCAGCTTAAGTTCCGGGACAGGGGGTGGTGTTCAGTACTTC. It encodes CASSLSSGTGGGVQYF. This chain links TRBV7-2 with TRBJ2-4, with 11 bases lining up with TRBD1. The CDR3 sequence is 16 residues long. V shed 2 bases and J 11 bases; nucleotides not matched to a gene: 11. Germline V gene data show CDR1 as SGHTA and CDR2 as FQGNSA.